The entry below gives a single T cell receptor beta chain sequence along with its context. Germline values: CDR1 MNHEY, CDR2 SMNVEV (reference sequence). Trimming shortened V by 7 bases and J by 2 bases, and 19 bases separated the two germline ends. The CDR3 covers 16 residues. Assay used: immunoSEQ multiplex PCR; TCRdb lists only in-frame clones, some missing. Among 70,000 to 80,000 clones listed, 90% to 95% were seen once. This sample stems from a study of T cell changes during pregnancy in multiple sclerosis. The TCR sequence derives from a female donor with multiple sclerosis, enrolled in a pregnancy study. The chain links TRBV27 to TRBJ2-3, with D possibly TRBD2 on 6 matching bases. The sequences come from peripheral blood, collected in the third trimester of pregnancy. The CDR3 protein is CASILRPGLSTDTQYF. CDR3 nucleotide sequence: TGTGCCAGCATCCTTAGGCCGGGACTCTCCACAGATACGCAGTATTTT.